A selection of T cell receptor beta chains follows, all from one sample in a study of T cells in localized non-small cell lung cancer. Clones were sequenced by immunoSEQ multiplex PCR, and TCRdb holds only the in-frame ones, with some missing. There are 20,000 to 25,000 clones in the sample; around 89% occur only once, and around 5.7% lies in the top ten. Sequenced here: PBMCs, sampled before any cancer treatment. The receptors were sampled from a man aged 40 to 70 with stage II lung adenocarcinoma. CDR3s include the opening cysteine and the closing phenylalanine or tryptophan. The order of the fields is D gene, clone size, V gene, J gene, CDR3 DNA, CDR3 protein. The D gene is left open where the match is weak. Clone size is shown for a subset of rows, as once, few, many or a class of expanded clone.

-	-	TRBV14	TRBJ2-1	TGTGCCAGCAGCCAAGATTGGGTTGCCAATGAGCAGTTCTTC	CASSQDWVANEQFF
TRBD2	once	TRBV5-1	TRBJ2-3	TGCGCCAGCAGCTTTAGCGGGACAAAGGAAGATACGCAGTATTTT	CASSFSGTKEDTQYF
-	-	TRBV6-5	TRBJ1-6	TGTGCCAGCAGTTTCGAGGGGTTAATCGCCCCTTCACCCCTCCACTTT	CASSFEGLIAPSPLHF
-	-	TRBV7-2	TRBJ2-1	TGTGCCAGCAGCGACCTACAGGGTCACAACTACAATGAGCAGTTCTTC	CASSDLQGHNYNEQFF
TRBD1	-	TRBV7-8	TRBJ1-5	TGTGCCAGCAGACCCGGGACAGGGGGGAATCAGCCCCAGCATTTT	CASRPGTGGNQPQHF
-	-	TRBV9	TRBJ2-7	TGTGCCAGCAGCGTAGGTCAGGGAAACACTTACGAGCAGTACTTC	CASSVGQGNTYEQYF
TRBD1	-	TRBV5-4	TRBJ2-5	TGTGCCAGCAGCTCGGGACAGTACCAAGAGACCCAGTACTTC	CASSSGQYQETQYF
TRBD2	-	TRBV6-4	TRBJ2-1	TGTGCCAGCAGGGTAGCTAGCGGGGGGGCCGGTGAGCAGTTCTTC	CASRVASGGAGEQFF
-	-	TRBV5-1	TRBJ2-7	TGCGCCAGCAGCTTGGAGGGAGGCCTCTACGAGCAGTACTTC	CASSLEGGLYEQYF
-	-	TRBV7-9	TRBJ2-7	TGTGCCAGCAGCCATCCGGGACAAAGCCGATACGAGCAGTACTTC	CASSHPGQSRYEQYF
-	-	TRBV5-6	TRBJ2-2	TGTGCCAGCAGCCTATACAGGGACACCGGGGAGCTGTTTTTT	CASSLYRDTGELFF
-	-	TRBV27	TRBJ1-2	TGTGCCAGCAGTTTATTACAGGGCCGTGGCTACACCTTC	CASSLLQGRGYTF
-	-	TRBV6-6	TRBJ2-5	TGTGCCAGCAGTTACCTGGCTAAAGAGACCCAGTACTTC	CASSYLAKETQYF
TRBD2	-	TRBV5-8	TRBJ2-5	TGTGCCAGCAGCTTGAAGCGGGGGGGCTCGGAGACCCAGTACTTC	CASSLKRGGSETQYF
TRBD1	-	TRBV9	TRBJ1-1	TGTGCCAGCAGCCCCGGGACAGGACAGACTGAAGCTTTCTTT	CASSPGTGQTEAFF
-	-	TRBV5-1	TRBJ2-5	TGCGCCAGCAGCCATCTGGACAACCTCCAAGAGACCCAGTACTTC	CASSHLDNLQETQYF
TRBD1	-	TRBV19	TRBJ1-1	TGTGCCAGTAGTTGGGACAGGGACCTTATGAACACTGAAGCTTTCTTT	CASSWDRDLMNTEAFF
-	once	TRBV20-1	TRBJ2-2	TGCAGTCTGGCGCGAACCGGGGAGCTGTTTTTT	CSLARTGELFF
-	-	TRBV18	TRBJ2-7	TGTGCCAGCTCACCAATAGCCCACGAGCAGTACTTC	CASSPIAHEQYF
-	-	TRBV19	TRBJ2-3	TGTGCCACCCAGGGTGTCACAGATACGCAGTATTTT	CATQGVTDTQYF
TRBD2	-	TRBV4-1	TRBJ2-2	TGCGCCAGCAGCCAAGATATAACTAGCGGGAAATTTAACACCGGGGAGCTGTTTTTT	CASSQDITSGKFNTGELFF
-	-	TRBV19	TRBJ2-7	TGTGCCAGTAGTGTGGGCAGCCCCTACGAGCAGTACTTC	CASSVGSPYEQYF
TRBD1	-	TRBV7-7	TRBJ2-5	TGTGCTAGCAGCTCCCAACGGACAGGGATCGAGACCCAGTACTTC	CASSSQRTGIETQYF
-	-	TRBV13	TRBJ2-5	TGTGCCAGCAGCTTAACCCCCGCGACCCAGTACTTC	CASSLTPATQYF
TRBD2	-	TRBV27	TRBJ2-1	TGTGCCAGCAGTTCCCCGGGACTAGCGCTTGAGCAGTTCTTC	CASSSPGLALEQFF
-	-	TRBV10-3	TRBJ2-7	TGTGCCATCAGTGACCATAGCGAGCAGTACTTC	CAISDHSEQYF
-	-	TRBV30	TRBJ1-1	TGTGCCTGGAGTGTAGGCACTGAAGCTTTCTTT	CAWSVGTEAFF
-	-	TRBV30	TRBJ2-7	TGTGCCTGGAGTGTAATACAGCAGCATCCCTACGAGCAGTACTTC	CAWSVIQQHPYEQYF
-	-	TRBV18	TRBJ2-2	TGTGCCAGCTCACCACCACGGACGATTAACACCGGGGAGCTGTTTTTT	CASSPPRTINTGELFF
-	few	TRBV9	TRBJ1-1	TGTGCCAGCAGTCAGATGGGGGGTCAGAACACTGAAGCTTTCTTT	CASSQMGGQNTEAFF
TRBD1	-	TRBV7-9	TRBJ1-4	TGTGCCAGCAGCTTTACCGACAGGGTGAAAGAAAAACTGTTTTTT	CASSFTDRVKEKLFF
-	-	TRBV7-8	TRBJ2-1	TGTGCCAGCTCCCAGGCGGGGGCCTCCCCAACCTACAATGAGCAGTTCTTC	CASSQAGASPTYNEQFF
-	-	TRBV6-5	TRBJ1-1	TGTGCCAGCAGTCCCTCCCAGGGAGCGCATTTCTTT	CASSPSQGAHFF
TRBD2	few	TRBV30	TRBJ2-3	TGTGCCTGGAGTGTTCTTTTAGGGGTTCCGGGAGGATCCACAGATACGCAGTATTTT	CAWSVLLGVPGGSTDTQYF
-	-	TRBV28	TRBJ2-7	TGTGCCAGCAAGTCCCTTTTGGGGATTTCCTACGAGCAGTACTTC	CASKSLLGISYEQYF
-	-	TRBV6-6	TRBJ1-5	TGTGCCAGCAGAATTAGCAATCAGCCCCAGCATTTT	CASRISNQPQHF
-	-	TRBV30	TRBJ2-3	TGTGCCTGGAGTGTAATGTCTGCAGGGGATACGCAGTATTTT	CAWSVMSAGDTQYF
-	-	TRBV7-3	TRBJ2-3	TGTGCCAGCAGCCCCGGGGACTGGAACACAGATACGCAGTATTTT	CASSPGDWNTDTQYF
TRBD1	-	TRBV5-1	TRBJ2-7	TGCGCCAGCAGCTTGATGGCAGGGGGCTTCTACGAGCAGTACTTC	CASSLMAGGFYEQYF
-	-	TRBV18	TRBJ2-5	TGTGCCAGCTCACCACTGGAGGAAGAGACCCAGTACTTC	CASSPLEEETQYF
-	-	TRBV2	TRBJ2-7	TGTGCCAGCAGTGAATGGGGAAAGGCGGAGGGCCCCTACGAGCAGTACTTC	CASSEWGKAEGPYEQYF
TRBD2	few	TRBV7-9	TRBJ2-2	TGTGCCAGCAGCCTCGGACTAGCGGGAGTCACCGGGGAGCTGTTTTTT	CASSLGLAGVTGELFF
-	-	TRBV7-2	TRBJ2-7	TGTGCCAGCAGCTTATCAGGATTGAGCTCCTACGAGCAGTACTTC	CASSLSGLSSYEQYF
TRBD1	-	TRBV6-5	TRBJ2-5	TGTGCCAGCAGGCTGACAGGGGTTGGGGAGACCCAGTACTTC	CASRLTGVGETQYF
-	-	TRBV7-9	TRBJ2-7	TGTGCCAGCAGCTTATACAGGGCTCTCTACGAGCAGTACTTC	CASSLYRALYEQYF
-	-	TRBV2	TRBJ2-5	TGTGCCAGCAGTGAAGTGATTAGCTTGAAGACCCAGTACTTC	CASSEVISLKTQYF
-	-	TRBV27	TRBJ1-1	TGTGCCAGCAGTTTATCCAGGACCGCGAACACTGAAGCTTTCTTT	CASSLSRTANTEAFF
-	-	TRBV9	TRBJ1-1	TGTGCCAGCAGCGTAGGACAGAAGAACACTGAAGCTTTCTTT	CASSVGQKNTEAFF
TRBD1	-	TRBV6-5	TRBJ2-7	TGTGCCAGCAGTTACTCGTCCGGGACAGGGGCCTACGAGCAGTACTTC	CASSYSSGTGAYEQYF
TRBD1	few	TRBV11-2	TRBJ1-4	TGTGCCAGCAGACGGCCGGGACAGAAGGGTGGGAAACTGTTTTTT	CASRRPGQKGGKLFF
-	-	TRBV27	TRBJ2-6	TGTGCCAGCAGTTCCGGACAGCCTGGGGCCAACGTCCTGACTTTC	CASSSGQPGANVLTF
-	-	TRBV5-1	TRBJ1-2	TGCGCCAGCAGCCCCTCGGGGGGTATGGGGTATGGCTACACCTTC	CASSPSGGMGYGYTF
-	-	TRBV6-5	TRBJ1-1	TGTGCCAGCACCCTGACCCGTGACACTGAAGCTTTCTTT	CASTLTRDTEAFF
TRBD2	-	TRBV5-4	TRBJ2-1	TGTGCCAGCAGCCCGGGGGGGTACAATGAGCAGTTCTTC	CASSPGGYNEQFF
-	medium-sized	TRBV10-3	TRBJ1-1	TGTGCCATCACCGCCTCGACAGGAGAGAGAAACACTGAAGCTTTCTTT	CAITASTGERNTEAFF